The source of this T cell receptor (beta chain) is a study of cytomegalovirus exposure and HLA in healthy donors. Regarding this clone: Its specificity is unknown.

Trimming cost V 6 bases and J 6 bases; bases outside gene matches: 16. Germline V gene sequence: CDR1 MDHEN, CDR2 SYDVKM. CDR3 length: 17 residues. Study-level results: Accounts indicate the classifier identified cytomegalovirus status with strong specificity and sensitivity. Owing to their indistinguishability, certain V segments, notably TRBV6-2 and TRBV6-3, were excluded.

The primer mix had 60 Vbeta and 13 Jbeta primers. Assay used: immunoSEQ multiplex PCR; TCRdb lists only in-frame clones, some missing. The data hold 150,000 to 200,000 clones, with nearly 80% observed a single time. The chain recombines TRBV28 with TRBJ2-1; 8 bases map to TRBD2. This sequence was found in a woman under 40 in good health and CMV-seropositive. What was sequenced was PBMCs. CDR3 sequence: CASRPGVLAGTINEQFF. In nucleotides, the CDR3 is TGTGCCAGCAGGCCAGGTGTTTTAGCGGGAACGATCAATGAGCAGTTCTTC.